This T cell receptor (beta chain) emerged from a study of identical twins. This clonotype was detected a few times. Its antigen is not known. Every donor was a healthy Caucasian. CDR3 length: 15 residues. The trim removed 2 bases at V and 3 bases at J, leaving 5 bases unmatched. The germline V gene has CDR1 SGHNT and CDR2 YENEEA. A universal primer site arose from template switching, and cDNA bore unique molecular identifiers. TCRdb independently ran MiXCR on the 5' RACE reads; one entry per CDR3 protein. The sample holds hundreds of thousands of distinct CDR3 sequences, more than 9% seen once. Regarding the study as a whole: Out-of-frame sharing of TCR alpha in monozygotic twins was underestimated by models. In cord blood, abundant beta clonotypes had fewer insertions; memory showed no trend.

This sample was shared with a second study, whose subject was yellow fever vaccine responses in identical twins.

V is TRBV11-3 and J is TRBJ1-1; 8 bases align to TRBD1. This receptor was obtained from a young woman in good health. Sequenced material: CD8+ T cells sorted from blood. The CDR3 coding sequence is TGTGCCAGCAGCTTACGGACAGGGAAGGACACTGAAGCTTTCTTT. Translation: CASSLRTGKDTEAFF.